This TCR beta chain is from a study of T cells after posttransplantation cyclophosphamide. Clones were sequenced by immunoSEQ multiplex PCR, and TCRdb holds only the in-frame ones, with some missing. This sample yields under 20,000 clones, of which roughly 70% are seen a single time; 25% to 35% belongs to the top ten. Cyclophosphamide on days +3 and +4 followed busulfan-fludarabine conditioning and a marrow graft. CDR1 and CDR2 (germline): MNHEY, SVGAGI. J gave up 2 bases and V 5 bases, and 6 bases lay outside the gene matches. The CDR3 is 15 amino acids. A remark on this clone: No antigen is known for it.

Study observations and caveats: TRB clonality was highly associated with recipient CMV seropositivity and reactivation. Donor CD8+ memory clones often dominated recipient blood repertoires at later times. Skin or GI-infiltrating T cells shared few TRB sequences with blood.

Sequencing was performed on PBMCs, taken after an allogeneic stem cell transplant with post-transplant cyclophosphamide. This TCR derives from a male patient aged 25 to 39 who received an allogeneic stem cell transplant from a related donor, was CMV-positive, and had acute GVHD only. Some of the T cells might come from the graft donor. The genes are TRBV6-5 and TRBJ2-7; 10 bases align to TRBD1. Written as DNA, the CDR3 is TGTGCCAGCAGTCTTGGACAGGGGGTCGCCTACGAGCAGTACTTC. It yields the protein CASSLGQGVAYEQYF.